Listed below are T cell receptor beta chains from one sample, sequenced in a study of blood T cell repertoires in COVID-19. The data were produced by immunoSEQ multiplex PCR, yet TCRdb's version contains in-frame clones alone and is incomplete. The data contain approximately 220,000 clones, about 82% of them singletons. Material: peripheral blood. These receptors were collected from an elderly woman with acute or convalescent COVID-19. The CDR3 runs from the conserved cysteine through the conserved F or W. The D gene is left open where the match is weak. Not every row has a clone size; where given, it reads once, few, many or a size class.

size: -; D: TRBD2; V: TRBV6-5; J: TRBJ2-5; DNA: TGTGCCAGCAGTCCTAGCGGCGAAGAGACCCAGTACTTC; CDR3: CASSPSGEETQYF
size: once; D: -; V: TRBV7-9; J: TRBJ1-1; DNA: TGTGCCAGCAGTTCTTACACTGAAGCTTTCTTT; CDR3: CASSSYTEAFF
size: -; D: -; V: TRBV15; J: TRBJ1-5; DNA: TGTGCCACCTCGCCTGGGCGGGAGTGGGGTTCCAATCAGCCCCAGCATTTT; CDR3: CATSPGREWGSNQPQHF
size: -; D: -; V: TRBV21-1; J: TRBJ2-7; DNA: TGTGCCAGTCACGGAGAGTACCACGAGCAGTACTTC; CDR3: CASHGEYHEQYF
size: many; D: -; V: TRBV15; J: TRBJ1-4; DNA: TGTGCCACCAGCAGATCGGGGGGCATGTCTAATGAAAAACTGTTTTTT; CDR3: CATSRSGGMSNEKLFF
size: -; D: -; V: TRBV5-4; J: TRBJ2-7; DNA: TGTGCCAGCAGCTTGTCGGGGGAGCTCAGGGAGCAGTACTTC; CDR3: CASSLSGELREQYF
size: -; D: -; V: TRBV7-3; J: TRBJ1-1; DNA: TGTGCCAGCAGCCTAACTGGGGGCGCGAACACTGAAGCTTTCTTT; CDR3: CASSLTGGANTEAFF
size: -; D: TRBD1; V: TRBV11-2; J: TRBJ1-1; DNA: TGTGCCAGCAGCTTAGTTGGGACAGGTGGAAACACTGAAGCTTTCTTT; CDR3: CASSLVGTGGNTEAFF
size: -; D: TRBD2; V: TRBV11-1; J: TRBJ2-1; DNA: TGTGCCAGCAGCTCTAGCGGGGGGGCCGGGGATGAGCAGTTCTTC; CDR3: CASSSSGGAGDEQFF
size: -; D: -; V: TRBV7-2; J: TRBJ1-2; DNA: TGTGCCAGCAGCCCCCACAGGGACCTGGGGGGCTACACCTTC; CDR3: CASSPHRDLGGYTF
size: -; D: -; V: TRBV30; J: TRBJ2-4; DNA: TGTGCCTGGAGTAAAAGCGTTTTGGCGTCTCCTAGGGGGATTAAAAACATTCAGTACTTC; CDR3: CAWSKSVLASPRGIKNIQYF
size: -; D: -; V: TRBV4-3; J: TRBJ2-1; DNA: TGCGCCAGCAGCCAGGTAGCAGGGATTCCTAATGAGCAGTTCTTC; CDR3: CASSQVAGIPNEQFF
size: -; D: -; V: TRBV28; J: TRBJ1-3; DNA: TGTGCCAGCAGCCGGAACACCATATATTTT; CDR3: CASSRNTIYF
size: -; D: -; V: TRBV12-3/TRBV12-4; J: TRBJ2-5; DNA: TGTGCCAGCAGTGTCAGGGGCGGAGAGACCCAGTACTTC; CDR3: CASSVRGGETQYF
size: -; D: -; V: TRBV5-6; J: TRBJ1-5; DNA: TGTGCCAGCAGCTTGGGTCAGGGAGGATTTAGCAATCAGCCCCAGCATTTT; CDR3: CASSLGQGGFSNQPQHF
size: -; D: -; V: TRBV18; J: TRBJ2-5; DNA: TGTGCCAGCTCACCAAGCGCCCAAGAGACCCAGTACTTC; CDR3: CASSPSAQETQYF
size: -; D: TRBD2; V: TRBV3-1/TRBV3-2; J: TRBJ2-1; DNA: TGTGCCAGAATCGGTTTTGGGAGCGGGAGGGGTCCTTACAATGAGCAGTTCTTC; CDR3: CARIGFGSGRGPYNEQFF
size: -; D: TRBD1; V: TRBV19; J: TRBJ1-4; DNA: TGTGCCAGTAGTATGGAGGGGACAGGTGGACAGGATGAAAAACTGTTTTTT; CDR3: CASSMEGTGGQDEKLFF
size: -; D: -; V: TRBV7-9; J: TRBJ1-3; DNA: TGTGCCAGCAGCTTAGAGGCTTGGGGCAACTCTGGAAACACCATATATTTT; CDR3: CASSLEAWGNSGNTIYF
size: -; D: -; V: TRBV6-5; J: TRBJ1-1; DNA: TGTGCCAGCAGAATGCCTCAGGAAATGAACACTGAAGCTTTCTTT; CDR3: CASRMPQEMNTEAFF
size: -; D: TRBD1; V: TRBV30; J: TRBJ1-2; DNA: TGTGCCTGGAGTGTACCCGGGACAGGGGTTTCCTATGGCTACACCTTC; CDR3: CAWSVPGTGVSYGYTF
size: -; D: TRBD2; V: TRBV11-2; J: TRBJ2-1; DNA: TGTGCCAGCAGCTTAGTATTTACTAGCGGGGCCTACAATGAGCAGTTCTTC; CDR3: CASSLVFTSGAYNEQFF